This TCR beta chain was documented in a study of identical twins. General study points: Weaker excess twin sharing was observed in beta out-of-frame sequences. Insertions were reduced in abundant cord blood beta clonotypes but not in memory repertoires. Out-of-frame alpha sequences shared between twins exhibited an excess of low generation probability.

This clonotype appeared many times. Its antigen remains unidentified. TCRdb recomputed calls from the 5' RACE reads with MiXCR, one row per CDR3 protein. The top ten hold roughly 2% of the sample, which has roughly 690,000 distinct CDR3 sequences, roughly 6% seen once. Germline CDR1 is MNHEY and CDR2 is SVGEGT. The CDR3 loop spans 13 amino acids. V was clipped by 5 bases and J by 5 bases, with 12 bases between them. Material for sequencing was naive T cells sorted from blood. This TCR derives from a man aged 18-30 years in good health. The chain couples TRBV6-2 or TRBV6-3 to TRBJ2-5; D call uncertain. The CDR3 is CASSPSRWETQYF. The CDR3 region has the DNA TGTGCCAGCAGTCCGAGTAGGTGGGAGACCCAGTACTTC.